The rows below give T cell receptor beta chains drawn from one sample of a study of CD8 T cells in Susac syndrome. TCRdb processed the immunoSEQ multiplex PCR reads anew with MiXCR; each CDR3 protein has one entry. The sample shows some 200,000 distinct CDR3 sequences, 95% of them seen only once. The sample was CD4+ T cells from PBMCs. These receptors all come from a human donor with multiple sclerosis. Each CDR3 is given with its conserved first and last residue. A D gene is named only where the DNA matches it firmly. The size entry is marked missing in some rows and otherwise reads once, few, many or a size class.

>TRBV5-6|TRBD2|TRBJ2-5|.
CASSLAGGARGETQYF
TGTGCCAGCAGCTTGGCGGGGGGGGCGCGAGGAGAGACCCAGTACTTC
>TRBV11-2|.|TRBJ2-1|.
CASSLAPGVTSLDEQFF
TGTGCCAGCAGCTTAGCCCCAGGAGTTACTAGCTTGGATGAGCAGTTCTTC
>TRBV2|TRBD1|TRBJ2-1|.
CASNLDRVGNEQFF
TGTGCCAGCAATCTGGACAGGGTTGGCAATGAGCAGTTCTTC
>TRBV18|.|TRBJ2-1|.
CASSPLSGLSYNEQFF
TGTGCCAGCTCACCACTCAGCGGTCTCTCCTACAATGAGCAGTTCTTC
>TRBV12-3/TRBV12-4|.|TRBJ2-7|.
CATKPLTEEGEQYF
TGTGCCACCAAGCCCCTAACGGAGGAAGGCGAGCAGTACTTC
>TRBV29-1|.|TRBJ2-3|.
CSVGVSGRTDTQYF
TGCAGCGTTGGGGTGAGCGGCCGCACAGATACGCAGTATTTT
>TRBV3-1|.|TRBJ2-3|.
CASRPIGGPTDTQYF
TGTGCCAGCAGACCTATTGGGGGGCCCACAGATACGCAGTATTTT
>TRBV20-1|.|TRBJ2-7|.
CSAPISYEQYF
TGCAGTGCCCCTATTTCCTACGAGCAGTACTTC
>TRBV29-1|.|TRBJ2-5|once
CSVVLREETQYF
TGCAGCGTTGTTCTCAGGGAAGAGACCCAGTACTTC
>TRBV15|.|TRBJ2-2|.
CATSREGYTGELFF
TGTGCCACCAGCAGAGAAGGGTACACCGGGGAGCTGTTTTTT
>TRBV29-1|.|TRBJ2-3|.
CSVRAYTDTQYF
TGCAGCGTTAGGGCCTACACAGATACGCAGTATTTT
>TRBV18|TRBD1|TRBJ2-7|.
CASSLGTGRSYEQYF
TGTGCCAGCTCACTCGGGACAGGGCGCTCCTACGAGCAGTACTTC
>TRBV7-9|.|TRBJ2-4|.
CASSFTDPTIAAKNIQYF
TGTGCCAGCAGCTTTACGGACCCAACTATTGCGGCCAAAAACATTCAGTACTTC
>TRBV9|TRBD1|TRBJ1-2|.
CASSSHQGVNYGYTF
TGTGCCAGCAGCTCCCATCAGGGGGTTAACTATGGCTACACCTTC
>TRBV18|TRBD1|TRBJ2-3|.
CASSPRQGNTDTQYF
TGTGCCAGCTCACCCCGACAGGGGAACACAGATACGCAGTATTTT
>TRBV3-1|.|TRBJ1-1|.
CASSKTVNTEAFF
TGTGCCAGCAGTAAGACAGTGAACACTGAAGCTTTCTTT
>TRBV4-2|.|TRBJ2-7|once
CASSQDRMGSSYEQYF
TGTGCCAGCAGCCAAGACAGAATGGGGAGCTCCTACGAGCAGTACTTC
>TRBV24-1|TRBD1|TRBJ2-5|.
CATSDPTGTGIRGSQETQYF
TGTGCCACCAGTGACCCGACCGGGACAGGGATTAGGGGCAGCCAAGAGACCCAGTACTTC
>TRBV30|.|TRBJ1-1|.
CAWSPSHSEAFF
TGTGCCTGGAGTCCTTCACATTCTGAAGCTTTCTTT
>TRBV30|TRBD2|TRBJ2-5|.
CAWRAGGPRETQYF
TGTGCCTGGAGAGCGGGAGGGCCTCGAGAGACCCAGTACTTC
>TRBV12-3/TRBV12-4|.|TRBJ2-7|.
CASSFRSGDYEQYF
TGTGCCAGCAGTTTTAGGAGTGGGGACTACGAGCAGTACTTC